Listed here is a single T cell receptor (beta chain). Its antigen is currently unknown. This specimen comes from a study of vaccination and CD4 T cells after COVID-19. Germline lookup yields CDR1 MNHNS and CDR2 SASEGT. The CDR3 spans 12 residues. Trimming shortened V by 5 bases and J by 4 bases, and 8 bases separated the two germline ends. Sequence data for DNA of cultured CD4+ T cells were generated by the Oncomine TCR Beta short-read assay. Via MiXCR, TCRdb re-called the PCR reads, giving one row per CDR3 protein. This table holds about 20,000 distinct CDR3 sequences, around a third found once. Described treatment: roughly 10-day PBMC culture with coronavirus spike peptide pools or control peptides (ViraFEST assay).

This receptor was obtained from a human donor with COVID-19. This sequence joins TRBV6-1 and TRBJ1-2, with unresolved D. The specimen was cultured CD4+ T cells from blood. The CDR3 region has the DNA TGTGCCAGCAGTCCGGGCCTCTATGGCTACACCTTC. The encoded protein is CASSPGLYGYTF.